This T cell receptor (beta chain) was recovered during a study of cytomegalovirus exposure and HLA in healthy donors. For the study at large: The 110 or so validation repertoires were produced on the same platform as the approximately 670 repertoires of the first cohort. This was reported in a later analysis. Findings and caveats of the study: Overall, approximately 150 TCR beta chains were annotated as cytomegalovirus-associated. Reports indicated that the classifier achieved high specificity and sensitivity in diagnosing cytomegalovirus status. First-cohort TCR clusters were later found to tend to co-occur in the 120 validation repertoires.

Profiled with immunoSEQ multiplex PCR; TCRdb holds only in-frame clones, not every one. The sample has fewer than 70,000 clones; 90% are singletons. Remarks on this clone: The antigen is unknown.

Trimming cost V 3 bases and J 6 bases, with 9 bases left between them. Per germline, CDR1 SGHAT and CDR2 FQNNGV. The CDR3 has 13 residues. This chain joins TRBV11-2 and TRBJ1-5; tentative D call: TRBD1 (6 bases). Sequencing input: PBMCs. This TCR was recovered from a man younger than 35 in good health and CMV-seronegative. DNA of the CDR3: TGTGCCAGCAGCTTGGAACAGGGTCAGCCCCAGCATTTT. This codes for CASSLEQGQPQHF. The full variable domain, completed using reference TRBV11-2 and TRBJ1-5, is EAGVAQSPRYKIIEKRQSVAFWCNPISGHATLYWYQQILGQGPKLLIQFQNNGVVDDSQLPKDRFSAERLKGVDSTLKIQPAKLEDSAVYLCASSLEQGQPQHFGDGTRLSIL.